The 18 T cell receptor beta chains below were found in one sample sequenced in a study of cytomegalovirus exposure and HLA in healthy donors. The PCR used 60 Vbeta and 13 Jbeta primers. TCRdb keeps only in-frame clones here, not all; method: immunoSEQ multiplex PCR. The sample holds about 160,000 clones; roughly four fifths are singletons and the top ten take approximately 2.4%. Sequenced: PBMCs. All receptors derive from a female donor in good health and CMV-seronegative.

This chain connects TRBV7-2 to TRBJ2-7, with 8 nucleotides matching TRBD2. Germline values: CDR1 SGHTA, CDR2 FQGNSA. This CDR3 spans 13 amino acids. The J segment lost 6 bases and the V segment lost 4 bases, leaving 5 bases of the junction unmatched. The CDR3 protein is CASSWSGSREQYF. The CDR3 nucleotides are TGTGCCAGCAGCTGGAGCGGGAGCCGCGAGCAGTACTTC. Full variable domain (remainder filled in from reference TRBV7-2 and TRBJ2-7): GAGVSQSPSNKVTEKGKDVELRCDPISGHTALYWYRQSLGQGLEFLIYFQGNSAPDKSGLPSDRFSAERTGGSVSTLTIQRTQQEDSAVYLCASSWSGSREQYFGPGTRLTVT.

A few counts support this clone. CDR3 amino acids: CAISEQNPGEQYF. The CDR3 DNA is TGTGCCATCAGTGAGCAAAACCCGGGGGAGCAGTACTTC. This sequence joins TRBV10-3 and TRBJ2-7, with D possibly matching TRBD2 (5 bases). The V gene lost 2 bases and the J gene lost 7 bases, with 12 bases spanning the gap. CDR1 is ENHRY, CDR2 SYGVKD, per germline. This CDR3 comprises 13 residues.

The CDR3 sequence is CASRHDGSGSYEQYF. CDR3 sequence (DNA): TGTGCCAGCAGGCATGACGGGTCGGGGAGCTACGAGCAGTACTTC. The J gene is TRBJ2-7, the V gene TRBV28, with D possibly matching TRBD2 (5 bases). There are 15 residues in the CDR3. Germline V lookup: CDR1 MDHEN, CDR2 SYDVKM. The germline V and J ends were trimmed by 6 bases and 3 bases, with 18 bases remaining between them.

This rearrangement joins TRBV6-5 to TRBJ1-5; D is uncertain. Germline loops: CDR1 MNHEY, CDR2 SVGAGI. The CDR3 runs 14 residues. Trimming cost V 6 bases and J 3 bases, with 12 bases left between them. CDR3 coding DNA: TGTGCCAGCAGGAAGGGAGGGTCCAATCAGCCCCAGCATTTT. This codes for CASRKGGSNQPQHF.

The rearrangement joins TRBV9 to TRBJ2-3, with no clear D. Germline V gene sequence: CDR1 SGDLS, CDR2 YYNGEE. V lost 0 bases and J lost 2, with 13 bases in between. The CDR3 is made up of 16 amino acids. The CDR3 sequence is CASSVGVASYTDTQYF. CDR3 sequence (DNA): TGTGCCAGCAGCGTAGGGGTAGCCTCTTACACAGATACGCAGTATTTT. The full variable domain, completed using reference TRBV9 and TRBJ2-3, is DSGVTQTPKHLITATGQRVTLRCSPRSGDLSVYWYQQSLDQGLQFLIQYYNGEERAKGNILERFSAQQFPDLHSELNLSSLELGDSALYFCASSVGVASYTDTQYFGPGTRLTVL.

The chain joins TRBV6-5 to TRBJ1-1, with 7 bases matching TRBD1. Trimming removed 6 bases from V and 1 base from J; junction bases left unmatched: 5. The V gene's germline CDR1 is MNHEY and CDR2 SVGAGI. This CDR3 has 14 residues. CDR3 sequence (DNA): TGTGCCAGCAGACATAGGACAGGGAACACTGAAGCTTTCTTT. Encoded protein: CASRHRTGNTEAFF.

The chain has TRBV9 and TRBJ2-7; D might be TRBD2 (5 bases). The germline CDR1 and CDR2 sequences are SGDLS and YYNGEE. There are 14 residues in the CDR3. The V end lost 0 bases, the J end lost 3 bases, and 10 bases lay between the germline ends. The CDR3 sequence is CASSVGIGSYEQYF. The CDR3, as DNA: TGTGCCAGCAGCGTAGGGATAGGGAGCTACGAGCAGTACTTC.

This clone has more than one count but fewer than ten. This rearrangement joins TRBV29-1 to TRBJ2-1; 13 bases are shared with TRBD2. Germline loops: CDR1 SQVTM, CDR2 ANQGSEA. CDR3 length: 14 amino acids. The V gene end was trimmed by 7 bases and the J gene end by 2 bases; junction bases not matched to a gene: 2. This CDR3 is CSGGLAGAYNEQFF. CDR3 sequence (DNA): TGCAGCGGTGGACTAGCGGGGGCCTACAATGAGCAGTTCTTC.

This chain connects TRBV4-3 to TRBJ1-3, with no clear D. V gave up 0 bases and J gave up 4 bases, with 10 bases separating them. This CDR3 spans 15 amino acids. CDR1 is LGHNA, CDR2 YSLEER, per germline. CDR3 bases: TGCGCCAGCAGCCAAGAATTGAATGGCGGAAACACCATATATTTT. It encodes CASSQELNGGNTIYF.

This clone came up once. The rearrangement uses TRBV29-1 and TRBJ2-7; D perhaps matches TRBD1 (6 bases). This CDR3 spans 12 amino acids. Trimming left V 7 bases short and J 1 base short, with 11 bases between. Germline-derived CDR1 and CDR2 are SQVTM and ANQGSEA. CDR3 protein: CSATTGSYEQYF. In nucleotides, the CDR3 is TGCAGCGCCACAACAGGGTCCTACGAGCAGTACTTC.

The V call is TRBV28, the J call TRBJ1-1; 8 positions match TRBD1. The CDR3 extends over 14 amino acids. Unmatched junction bases numbered 6, after V lost 6 bases and J lost 3 bases. Germline-derived CDR1 and CDR2 are MDHEN and SYDVKM. CDR3 bases: TGTGCCAGCAGCCTGGGACAGGCCTACACTGAAGCTTTCTTT. Protein sequence: CASSLGQAYTEAFF.

The chain recombines TRBV11-2 with TRBJ2-1; TRBD2 matches at 12 bases. V dropped 1 base and J dropped 7; count of bases not matched to a gene: 2. CDR1 SGHAT and CDR2 FQNNGV come from the germline V gene. This CDR3 contains 15 residues. CDR3 region: CASSLGTSGVNEQFF. The CDR3, as DNA: TGTGCCAGCAGCTTAGGGACTAGCGGGGTGAATGAGCAGTTCTTC.

The chain employs TRBV9 and TRBJ2-1, with D perhaps TRBD2 (7 bases). CDR1 SGDLS and CDR2 YYNGEE come from the germline V gene. The CDR3 loop spans 16 amino acids. Trimming left V 0 bases short and J 4 bases short, with 14 bases between. CDR3 coding DNA: TGTGCCAGCAGCGTAGGAGGGAGGGGGGGGTACAATGAGCAGTTCTTC. It encodes CASSVGGRGGYNEQFF.

This chain uses TRBV4-2 with TRBJ2-5; 9 nucleotides line up with TRBD2. The CDR3 consists of 16 residues. The germline CDR1 and CDR2 sequences are LGHNA and YNFKEQ. Losses at the gene ends were 0 bases for V and 5 bases for J; bases not matched to a gene: 7. Written as DNA, the CDR3 is TGTGCCAGCAGCCAAGATCCCAGCGGGGGGAGTGAGACCCAGTACTTC. Protein: CASSQDPSGGSETQYF.

This clone was counted only a few times. V gene TRBV7-3 combines with J gene TRBJ1-2; TRBD1 matches at 8 bases. CDR1 is SGHTA, CDR2 FQGTGA, per germline. V gave up 5 bases and J gave up 2 bases; unmatched junction bases: 4. The CDR3 extends over 14 amino acids. The CDR3 DNA sequence: TGTGCCAGCAGCCCGGGACAGGCAAACTATGGCTACACCTTC. It yields the protein CASSPGQANYGYTF.

The chain has TRBV27 and TRBJ1-1; 7 nucleotides agree with TRBD1. V lost 6 bases and J lost 7; bases outside the gene matches: 5. CDR1 is MNHEY and CDR2 is SMNVEV in the germline V gene (reference sequence). This CDR3 comprises 12 residues. The CDR3 here is CASSSGQFEAFF. The CDR3 DNA follows: TGTGCCAGCAGCTCGGGACAGTTTGAAGCTTTCTTT.

A few counts support this clone. J is TRBJ2-5 and V is TRBV5-4; 14 nucleotides align to TRBD2. The germline V gene has CDR1 SGHNT and CDR2 YYREEE (reference sequence). V shed 4 bases and J 5 bases; nucleotides not matched to a gene: 4. CDR3 length: 15 amino acids. As DNA, the CDR3 is TGTGCCAGCAGCCCCAGACTAGCGGGAGGGGAGACCCAGTACTTC. Its translation is CASSPRLAGGETQYF.

This clone was counted a few times. This chain links TRBV7-9 with TRBJ2-5, with D possibly TRBD2 on 5 matching bases. Germline lookup yields CDR1 SEHNR and CDR2 FQNEAQ (reference sequence). The CDR3 covers 15 residues. V lost 3 bases and J 4 bases, leaving 15 bases between the germline ends. In DNA form, the CDR3 reads TGTGCCAGCAGCTTGCTAGAGTTTGCGGGAGAGACCCAGTACTTC. Its protein is CASSLLEFAGETQYF.